A single sample is the source of the 32 T cell receptor beta chains below, sequenced in a study of CD8 T cells in ankylosing spondylitis. TCRdb re-called the 5' RACE reads through MiXCR, storing one row per CDR3 protein. The sample carries about 69,000 distinct CDR3 sequences, over 4% recorded once. Sequencing was performed on blood, either unsorted or a sorted T cell fraction (not recorded which). The receptors come from a male donor with ankylosing spondylitis or in good health (not recorded which).

This clonotype has at least ten counts. This rearrangement joins TRBV20-1 to TRBJ2-5, with D unclear. This CDR3 region has 12 residues. Trimming pared 1 base from V and 0 bases from J, leaving 3 bases between. Germline assignment: CDR1 DFQATT and CDR2 SNEGSKA (reference sequence). The CDR3 sequence: CSARGDQETQYF. The CDR3 region has the DNA TGCAGTGCTAGAGGGGACCAAGAGACCCAGTACTTC.

This clonotype was seen at least ten times. The chain employs TRBV5-1 and TRBJ2-3, with D unclear. Trimming took 4 bases from V and 2 from J, leaving 11 bases between them. Germline V gene lookup returns CDR1 SGHRS and CDR2 YFSETQ. This CDR3 is built from 14 residues. The CDR3 coding sequence is TGCGCCAGCAGCCCACTCCTAGACACAGATACGCAGTATTTT. Its protein is CASSPLLDTDTQYF.

This clonotype was observed many times. This rearrangement joins TRBV6-5 to TRBJ2-3; TRBD1 is a possible D gene (5 bases). Germline V CDR1 and CDR2: MNHEY, SVGAGI. V dropped 2 bases and J dropped 2 bases, with 14 bases sitting between them. The CDR3 covers 16 residues. The CDR3 loop reads CASSYGVGASTDTQYF. CDR3 DNA sequence: TGTGCCAGCAGTTACGGGGTAGGGGCATCCACAGATACGCAGTATTTT.

In its sample, this clonotype was seen a few times. Just one base apart from a much larger clone, this may be a read error. J is TRBJ2-2 and V is TRBV3-1; unclear D gene. The CDR3 is made up of 18 amino acids. CDR1 and CDR2 from the germline V gene are LGHDT and YNNKEL (reference sequence). Trimming left V 8 bases short and J 0 bases short, with 22 bases between. CDR3 coding DNA: TGTGCCAGCTGCGACGGCTACACACCAGCTACGAACACCGGGGAGCTGTTTTTT. Its protein is CASCDGYTPATNTGELFF. Combining the CDR3 with reference TRBV3-1 and TRBJ2-2 gives the whole variable domain DTAVSQTPKYLVTQMGNDKSIKCEQNLGHDTMYWYKQDSKKFLKIMFSYNNKELIINETVPNRFSPKSPDKAHLNLHINSLELGDSAVYFCASCDGYTPATNTGELFFGEGSRLTVL.

This clonotype was seen many times. The chain couples TRBV4-1 to TRBJ2-7, with TRBD1 matching over 9 bases. CDR1 and CDR2 from the germline V gene are MGHRA and YSYEKL. V shed 2 bases, J shed 7 bases, and the junction held 9 bases outside the gene matches. This CDR3 contains 15 residues. This chain's CDR3 is CASSQLGTGIWEQYF. The CDR3 region has the DNA TGCGCCAGCAGCCAACTGGGGACAGGGATATGGGAGCAGTACTTC.

This clonotype has ten or more counts. The chain combines TRBV20-1 with TRBJ2-5; D gene unclear. Germline values: CDR1 DFQATT, CDR2 SNEGSKA (reference sequence). The V and J ends lost 5 bases and 5 bases respectively, with 12 bases between them. The length of the CDR3 is 12 residues. The CDR3 here is CSARKGLETQYF. CDR3 DNA: TGCAGTGCTCGGAAGGGTTTGGAGACCCAGTACTTC.

This clonotype showed up many times. This sequence joins TRBV20-1 and TRBJ2-7; the D is unclear. The length of the CDR3 is 8 residues. V lost 7 bases, J lost 5 bases, and 3 bases lay in between. Germline CDR1 reads DFQATT; CDR2 reads SNEGSKA (reference sequence). The DNA of the CDR3 is TGCAGTGTTGACGAGCAGTACTTC. It encodes CSVDEQYF.

This clonotype has ten or more counts. The chain joins TRBV12-3 or TRBV12-4 to TRBJ1-2; 7 bases match TRBD1. With V trimmed by 7 bases and J by 8 bases, 10 bases remained unmatched. This CDR3 has 13 residues. DNA for the CDR3: TGTGCCAGCAACAAGCTAGACAGGGCCGGCTACACCTTC. Translated: CASNKLDRAGYTF.

In its sample, this clonotype was seen many times. The CDR3 sequence: CASSLFVWGGEAFF. CDR3 in DNA: TGTGCCAGCAGTTTATTTGTATGGGGCGGTGAAGCTTTCTTT. The rearrangement links TRBV28 to TRBJ1-1, with D possibly TRBD1 on 5 matching bases. This CDR3 contains 14 residues. V was pared by 1 base and J by 7 bases, with 13 bases between. Germline loops: CDR1 MDHEN, CDR2 SYDVKM.

This clonotype has ten or more counts. The V call is TRBV6-9, the J call TRBJ2-7; the D gene could be TRBD1 or TRBD2 (6 bases each). In germline, CDR1 is MNHGY, CDR2 SVAAGI. There are 13 residues in the CDR3. V was pared by 11 bases and J by 5 bases, with 19 bases between. Here the CDR3 reads CAARRGLIDEQYF. Written as DNA, the CDR3 is TGTGCCGCCAGACGGGGGCTAATAGACGAGCAGTACTTC.

There are many counts of this clonotype. The gene calls are TRBV28 and TRBJ2-4; D not resolved. The CDR3 has 15 residues. Trimming cost V 1 base and J 9 bases, with 16 bases left between them. Germline V lookup: CDR1 MDHEN, CDR2 SYDVKM. The DNA for the CDR3 is TGTGCCAGCAGTTTATCCGGCCCAGGTCAGGCCATTCAGTACTTC. This codes for CASSLSGPGQAIQYF.

This clonotype was seen repeatedly, ten times or more. The V gene is TRBV12-3 or TRBV12-4, the J gene TRBJ1-1, with D hard to call. The V gene lost 10 bases and the J gene lost 4 bases, with 16 bases spanning the gap. The CDR3 has 13 residues. The CDR3 sequence: CAITGQKGTEAFF. CDR3 DNA: TGTGCCATAACCGGGCAGAAAGGCACTGAAGCTTTCTTT.

The genes are TRBV7-2 and TRBJ1-2; TRBD1 might be the D (5 bases). The germline V gene encodes CDR1 SGHTA and CDR2 FQGNSA. The ends were cut back, 7 bases at V and 3 bases at J, with 15 bases in the middle. This CDR3 has 14 residues. The CDR3 sequence is CASTPGQTDYGYTF. As DNA, the CDR3 is TGTGCCAGCACCCCAGGGCAGACCGACTATGGCTACACCTTC.

This clonotype was recorded at least ten times. The chain couples TRBV5-1 to TRBJ1-1; possibly TRBD1 for D (5 bases). This CDR3 has 15 amino acids. Trimming cost V 0 bases and J 11 bases, with 20 bases left between them. Looked up from germline, CDR1 is SGHRS and CDR2 is YFSETQ. The CDR3 DNA is TGCGCCAGCAGCTTGGAGGCAGGGTATGACCAAGGGGCTTTCTTT. This sequence encodes CASSLEAGYDQGAFF.

In its sample, this clonotype was seen many times. This chain joins TRBV16 and TRBJ2-1, with D unresolved. The ends were cut back, 0 bases at V and 1 base at J, with 10 bases in the middle. The CDR3 runs to 16 residues. Germline lookup yields CDR1 KGHSY and CDR2 FQNENV. The CDR3 is CASSQSLENSYNEQFF. The DNA for the CDR3 is TGTGCCAGCAGCCAATCGTTAGAAAATTCCTACAATGAGCAGTTCTTC.

This clonotype has at least ten counts. Written as DNA, the CDR3 is TGCAGTGCTACACTACCTAACTATGGCTACACCTTC. Encoded protein: CSATLPNYGYTF. The chain uses TRBV20-1 and TRBJ1-2; D uncertain. This CDR3 comprises 12 residues. Germline-derived CDR1 and CDR2 are DFQATT and SNEGSKA (reference sequence). Trimming took off 4 bases at V and 0 bases at J, with 6 bases between the two ends.

This clonotype was observed at least ten times. V usage is TRBV27 and J usage is TRBJ1-4, with TRBD1 as a possible D gene (6 bases). Trimming pared 4 bases from V and 4 bases from J, leaving 13 bases between. The CDR3 contains 15 residues. Germline V CDR1 and CDR2: MNHEY, SMNVEV (reference sequence). CDR3 amino acids: CASSSTGRGNEKLFF. In DNA, the CDR3 is TGTGCCAGCAGTTCGACGGGCAGGGGTAATGAAAAACTGTTTTTT.

This clonotype was counted at least ten times. The genes are TRBV20-1 and TRBJ1-5, with D tentatively TRBD1 (6 bases). The CDR3 is made up of 15 amino acids. Trimming cost V 3 bases and J 2 bases, with 14 bases left between them. The germline CDR1 and CDR2 sequences are DFQATT and SNEGSKA (reference sequence). CDR3 protein: CSARGGAFGNQPQHF. The CDR3 DNA reads as TGCAGTGCTAGGGGGGGGGCGTTTGGCAATCAGCCCCAGCATTTT.

This clonotype has a count of ten or more. The chain employs TRBV18 and TRBJ2-7, with D maybe TRBD1 (8 bases). The CDR3 spans 18 residues. CDR1 KGHSH and CDR2 LQKENI come from the germline V gene. V lost 0 bases and J 0 bases, leaving 18 bases between the germline ends. The DNA for the CDR3 is TGTGCCAGCTCACCACCGATAGCTAGCGGACAGGGCTCCTACGAGCAGTACTTC. Translating gives CASSPPIASGQGSYEQYF.

This clonotype has at least ten counts. The chain carries TRBV12-3 or TRBV12-4 and TRBJ1-4; D not resolved. The CDR3 is 13 residues long. Trimming cost V 2 bases and J 8 bases, with 9 bases left between them. The DNA for the CDR3 is TGTGCCAGCAGTTTACGGGCTTGGGAAAAACTGTTTTTT. Its translation is CASSLRAWEKLFF.

This clonotype was detected a few times. This chain links TRBV5-6 with TRBJ1-6; 8 positions match TRBD1. V trimming: 3 bases; J trimming: 7 bases; junction bases outside the gene matches: 12. The CDR3 contains 17 residues. The V gene's germline CDR1 is SGHDT and CDR2 YYEEEE. CDR3 amino acids: CASSSPTPDRANSPLHF. DNA of the CDR3: TGTGCCAGCAGCTCGCCCACCCCGGACAGGGCCAATTCACCCCTCCACTTT. Full variable domain (remainder filled in from reference TRBV5-6 and TRBJ1-6): DAGVTQSPTHLIKTRGQQVTLRCSPKSGHDTVSWYQQALGQGPQFIFQYYEEEERQRGNFPDRFSGHQFPNYSSELNVNALLLGDSALYLCASSSPTPDRANSPLHFGNGTRLTVT.

This clonotype was observed many times. The gene calls are TRBV7-9 and TRBJ2-7; D call uncertain. Germline V gene sequence: CDR1 SEHNR, CDR2 FQNEAQ (reference sequence). V lost 2 bases, J lost 7 bases, and 15 bases lay in between. The CDR3 consists of 14 residues. CDR3 DNA: TGTGCCAGCAGCTTATCAGGCTTGGACCGAGAGCAGTACTTC. Protein sequence: CASSLSGLDREQYF. Using reference TRBV7-9 and TRBJ2-7 for the parts outside the CDR3, the full variable domain is DTGVSQNPRHKITKRGQNVTFRCDPISEHNRLYWYRQTLGQGPEFLTYFQNEAQLEKSRLLSDRFSAERPKGSFSTLEIQRTEQGDSAMYLCASSLSGLDREQYFGPGTRLTVT.

This clonotype was detected many times. V gene TRBV20-1 combines with J gene TRBJ2-7; tentatively, D is TRBD1 (6 bases). This CDR3 contains 18 residues. V was trimmed by 1 base and J by 0 bases, leaving 22 bases between them. The germline V gene encodes CDR1 DFQATT and CDR2 SNEGSKA (reference sequence). The CDR3 protein is CSARGIFGQPSNSYEQYF. The DNA for the CDR3 is TGCAGTGCTAGAGGGATTTTCGGACAGCCATCAAACTCCTACGAGCAGTACTTC.

The table lists this clonotype with many counts. This rearrangement joins TRBV6-2 or TRBV6-3 to TRBJ1-2; the D is unclear. The CDR3 covers 12 residues. The V gene's germline CDR1 is MNHEY and CDR2 SVGEGT. Trimming left V 1 base short and J 8 bases short, with 8 bases between. In nucleotides, the CDR3 is TGTGCCAGCAGTTACTACAATCGGGGCTACACCTTC. Protein product: CASSYYNRGYTF.

This clonotype was counted at least ten times. CDR3: CASSLGTLNEQFF. DNA for the CDR3: TGTGCCAGCTCACTCGGGACTCTCAATGAGCAGTTCTTC. The V and J genes are TRBV18 and TRBJ2-1; tentative D call: TRBD2 (6 bases). Trimming removed 4 bases at V and 6 bases at J, with 10 bases between. CDR1 and CDR2 (germline): KGHSH, LQKENI. The length of the CDR3 is 13 residues.

This clonotype has a count of ten or more. The J gene is TRBJ2-1, the V gene TRBV7-3; 9 bases fit TRBD2. CDR3 length: 17 amino acids. J was trimmed by 7 bases and V by 1 base; bases with no gene match: 11. CDR1 is SGHTA and CDR2 is FQGTGA in the germline V gene. Written as DNA, the CDR3 is TGTGCCAGCAGCTTAAAGCCCCCAGCGGGGGGCTATAATGAGCAGTTCTTC. It specifies CASSLKPPAGGYNEQFF.

This clonotype was observed many times. This chain uses TRBV24-1 with TRBJ1-1; no firm D call. V was clipped by 8 bases and J by 3 bases, with 15 bases between them. This CDR3 has 14 amino acids. Per the germline V gene, CDR1 is KGHDR and CDR2 is SFDVKD. The CDR3 protein is CATKKSYGDTEAFF. Written as DNA, the CDR3 is TGTGCCACCAAAAAGTCCTACGGGGACACTGAAGCTTTCTTT.

Ten or more counts support this clonotype. The V call is TRBV27, the J call TRBJ1-1; tentatively, D is TRBD1 (5 bases). The CDR3 covers 15 residues. CDR1 MNHEY and CDR2 SMNVEV come from the germline V gene (reference sequence). The V end lost 3 bases, the J end lost 0 bases, and 11 bases lay between the germline ends. Written as DNA, the CDR3 is TGTGCCAGCAGTTTCGAGGGGCTCATGAACACTGAAGCTTTCTTT. Its protein is CASSFEGLMNTEAFF.

This clonotype was detected many times. J is TRBJ2-7 and V is TRBV20-1, with 12 bases that match TRBD1. CDR1 is DFQATT and CDR2 is SNEGSKA in the germline V gene (reference sequence). The V segment lost 5 bases and the J segment 6 bases; nucleotides outside the gene matches: 8. The CDR3 has 14 amino acids. CDR3 in DNA: TGCAGTGCTGAATCCCGGGACAGGGGGCGCGAGCAGTACTTC. As protein: CSAESRDRGREQYF.

This clonotype was observed many times. The V and J genes are TRBV7-2 and TRBJ1-5; D not certain. V was clipped by 5 bases and J by 2 bases, with 10 bases between them. Germline V gene data show CDR1 as SGHTA and CDR2 as FQGNSA. The CDR3 covers 14 residues. CDR3: CASSIPGGNQPQHF. The DNA of the CDR3 is TGTGCCAGCAGCATCCCGGGAGGCAATCAGCCCCAGCATTTT.

This clonotype was detected many times. The chain recombines TRBV29-1 with TRBJ2-7; D may be TRBD1 or TRBD2 (5 bases each). The CDR3 has 14 amino acids. Trimming removed 0 bases at V and 1 base at J, with 10 bases between. From germline, CDR1 is SQVTM and CDR2 ANQGSEA. The CDR3 spells CSVEDSGQSYEQYF. The CDR3 bases are TGCAGCGTTGAAGACAGCGGACAATCCTACGAGCAGTACTTC.

This clonotype was seen many times. V gene TRBV7-9 combines with J gene TRBJ1-4; D gene uncertain. The V end was cut by 3 bases, the J end by 5 bases, with 10 bases between. The CDR3 has 14 residues. Looked up from germline, CDR1 is SEHNR and CDR2 is FQNEAQ (reference sequence). In DNA form, the CDR3 reads TGTGCCAGCAGCTTGGACCTGTCAAATGAAAAACTGTTTTTT. This translates into CASSLDLSNEKLFF. Supplemented by reference TRBV7-9 and TRBJ1-4, the full variable domain reads DTGVSQNPRHKITKRGQNVTFRCDPISEHNRLYWYRQTLGQGPEFLTYFQNEAQLEKSRLLSDRFSAERPKGSFSTLEIQRTEQGDSAMYLCASSLDLSNEKLFFGSGTQLSVL.